This record concerns one T cell receptor (beta chain) sequence. Antigen: not known. This sample was included in a study of T-cell reconstitution after alpha-beta-depleted transplantation in children. Overall study results and limits: Where some patients showed high TCRbeta diversity at day 60, it came from recipient T cells and thymic progenitors that had survived. T-cell counts and diversity at one year following transplant were attributed mainly to newly produced T cells. About two months after transplant, alpha-beta T cells reportedly came from several hundred expanded graft clones.

The V gene lost 5 bases and the J gene lost 4 bases, with 11 bases spanning the gap. Germline CDR1 is SEHNR and CDR2 is FQNEAQ (reference sequence). The CDR3 runs 13 residues. The TCRbeta library incorporated unique molecular identifiers. In TCRdb, the PCR reads were re-called with MiXCR into one record per CDR3 protein. The data hold about 580,000 distinct CDR3 sequences, with 25% to 30% observed a single time. Sequenced material: PBMCs, taken before TCRalphabeta/CD19-depleted stem cell transplant. The chain joins TRBV7-9 to TRBJ1-1, with D possibly being TRBD1 (5 bases). The clonotype originates from a boy in the first two years of life with Wiskott-Aldrich syndrome, due to receive a stem cell transplant. CDR3 sequence: CASSDMGGTEAFF. CDR3 DNA sequence: TGTGCCAGCAGCGATATGGGGGGCACTGAAGCTTTCTTT.